Sequencing of this TCR beta chain was carried out in a study of read filtering for tumor transcriptome and immune sequencing. Molecular barcoded adaptors covering alpha/delta and beta/gamma chains were used on around 400 ng RNA. TCRdb reprocessed the reads with MiXCR, giving one entry per CDR3 protein. The sample holds around 130,000 distinct CDR3 sequences; 10% to 15% are singletons and the top ten take around 10%. The CDR3 contains 14 residues. The V end was cut by 5 bases, the J end by 0 bases, with 7 bases between. Germline V gene sequence: CDR1 SEHNR, CDR2 FQNEAQ (reference sequence). Study-wide points: Single-read clonotypes: 80% to 90% of IR-seq clonotypes (approximately 4% of reads), about 75% of RNA-seq clonotypes (nearly 45% of reads). Even smaller IR-seq throughput identified most shared clonotypes.

This clonotype was seen many times. Its antigen is not known. V and J are TRBV7-9 and TRBJ1-4, with D uncertain. Sequencing input: a population of CD138-negative cells sorted from bone marrow. The TCR originated in a donor at least 40 years old with multiple myeloma. The CDR3 spells CASSQDTTNEKLFF. Here the CDR3 DNA reads TGTGCCAGCAGCCAAGATACAACTAATGAAAAACTGTTTTTT.